The 17 T cell receptor beta chains below were found in one sample sequenced in a study of T-cell memory formation after mild COVID-19. TCRdb recomputed calls from the 5' RACE reads with MiXCR, one row per CDR3 protein. The sample has roughly 450,000 distinct CDR3 sequences, about 20% seen once. The sequenced sample was PBMCs or a T cell subset sorted from them (not recorded which). The receptor set was obtained from a man between 18 and 35 years old who had mild COVID-19 (a few samples of this study predate the infection). Cell type and time point are not known.

The chain links TRBV6-6 to TRBJ1-1, with 12 bases aligning to TRBD1. The V gene's germline CDR1 is MNHNY and CDR2 SVGAGI (reference sequence). The CDR3 runs to 16 residues. The V and J ends lost 5 bases and 11 bases, in that order; junction bases with no gene match: 15. CDR3 nucleotide sequence: TGTGCCAGCAGTCTCGGCCGGGACAGGGGGCGTATTTGGGCTTTCTTT. Translating gives CASSLGRDRGRIWAFF.

This clonotype occurred a few times. This chain links TRBV5-1 with TRBJ2-3; 9 nucleotides align to TRBD1. V was clipped by 4 bases and J by 3 bases; unmatched bases: 6. Germline assignment: CDR1 SGHRS and CDR2 YFSETQ. CDR3 size: 15 residues. CDR3 in amino acids: CASSEQGAMTDTQYF. CDR3 in DNA: TGCGCCAGCAGCGAACAGGGGGCTATGACAGATACGCAGTATTTT.

This clonotype was observed a handful of times. The gene calls are TRBV24-1 and TRBJ2-3, with D unresolved. The CDR3 contains 12 residues. Trimming removed 1 base at V and 6 bases at J, with 4 bases between. Germline V CDR1 and CDR2: KGHDR, SFDVKD. The CDR3 coding sequence is TGTGCCACCAGTGATTTTGCCGATACGCAGTATTTT. It codes for CATSDFADTQYF.

This clonotype has ten or more counts. The rearrangement uses TRBV4-3 and TRBJ1-5; no clear D. Trimming stripped 1 base from V and 4 bases from J, with 5 bases between. This CDR3 is 13 amino acids long. Germline loops: CDR1 LGHNA, CDR2 YSLEER. DNA for the CDR3: TGCGCCAGCAGCCAAGGGGAGAATCAGCCCCAGCATTTT. Its protein product is CASSQGENQPQHF.

Here the CDR3 reads CASSLEEGMIGYTF. Written as DNA, the CDR3 is TGTGCCAGCAGCTTAGAGGAAGGGATGATTGGCTACACCTTC. J is TRBJ1-2 and V is TRBV7-9; D not resolved. Between the trimmed V and J ends, which lost 1 base and 7 bases, there was a span of 13 bases. This CDR3 comprises 14 residues. Looked up from germline, CDR1 is SEHNR and CDR2 is FQNEAQ (reference sequence).

The chain joins TRBV12-3 or TRBV12-4 to TRBJ2-2; D remains unclear. This CDR3 is 12 amino acids long. V was clipped by 6 bases and J by 6 bases, with 8 bases between them. For the CDR3, the DNA is TGTGCCAGCAGCTTACACCCCGGGGAGCTGTTTTTT. Translation gives CASSLHPGELFF.

V and J are TRBV20-1 and TRBJ2-6; 7 nucleotides match TRBD1. CDR1 DFQATT and CDR2 SNEGSKA come from the germline V gene (reference sequence). V trimming: 3 bases; J trimming: 0 bases; junction bases outside the gene matches: 5. The length of the CDR3 is 16 residues. The CDR3 sequence is CSARGTASSGANVLTF. CDR3 sequence (DNA): TGCAGTGCTAGGGGGACAGCTTCCTCTGGGGCCAACGTCCTGACTTTC.

This clonotype was observed a handful of times. The chain uses TRBV6-1 and TRBJ1-5; TRBD1 is a possible D gene (6 bases). Germline values: CDR1 MNHNS, CDR2 SASEGT. V lost 10 bases to trimming and J lost 9 bases, with 34 bases between them. The length of the CDR3 is 18 residues. CDR3 nucleotides: TGTGCCACCACGTATGGGACACGGGAAGGCTCAAGGATGTGGCCCCAGCATTTT. Translation: CATTYGTREGSRMWPQHF.

This clonotype was found a few times. V gene TRBV5-1 combines with J gene TRBJ2-1; D not resolved. The V and J ends lost 0 bases and 4 bases respectively, with 11 bases between them. The CDR3 is made up of 15 amino acids. Germline-derived CDR1 and CDR2 are SGHRS and YFSETQ. In DNA form, the CDR3 reads TGCGCCAGCAGCTTGGTTGCCAGCCGATACAATGAGCAGTTCTTC. As protein: CASSLVASRYNEQFF. Together with reference TRBV5-1 and TRBJ2-1, the CDR3 gives the full variable domain: KAGVTQTPRYLIKTRGQQVTLSCSPISGHRSVSWYQQTPGQGLQFLFEYFSETQRNKGNFPGRFSGRQFSNSRSEMNVSTLELGDSALYLCASSLVASRYNEQFFGPGTRLTVL.

The chain is built from TRBV5-6 and TRBJ2-1; no definite D call. The V and J ends lost 0 bases and 6 bases respectively, with 7 bases between them. The CDR3 covers 13 residues. Germline V gene sequence: CDR1 SGHDT, CDR2 YYEEEE. CDR3 nucleotide sequence: TGTGCCAGCAGCTTGGATACTGTCAATGAGCAGTTCTTC. Translated: CASSLDTVNEQFF.

This clonotype turned up a few times. J is TRBJ1-1 and V is TRBV5-1; D may be TRBD1 (5 bases). CDR3 length equals 15 residues. Germline CDR1 reads SGHRS; CDR2 reads YFSETQ. V was shortened by 3 bases and J by 0 bases, with 12 bases between the two germline ends. The CDR3 DNA reads TGCGCCAGCAGCTGGGGGACGGCGATGAACACTGAAGCTTTCTTT. As protein: CASSWGTAMNTEAFF.

As concerns this clonotype: This may come from a read error, since a much larger clone is one base off. The chain employs TRBV7-8 and TRBJ1-5; D gene uncertain. The CDR3 totals 15 residues. Per the germline V gene, CDR1 is SGHVS and CDR2 is FQNEAQ. CDR3 protein: CASSSYDPGNHPQHF. CDR3 DNA: TGTGCCAGCAGCTCCTACGACCCCGGGAATCATCCCCAGCATTTT.

This clonotype came up a few times. V usage is TRBV7-2 and J usage is TRBJ2-7; D is unresolved. V shed 2 bases and J shed 1 base, with 12 bases lying between them. CDR3 length: 15 amino acids. Germline lookup yields CDR1 SGHTA and CDR2 FQGNSA. CDR3 loop: CASSLRFWGSYEQYF. The CDR3 DNA is TGTGCCAGCAGCTTACGGTTTTGGGGATCCTACGAGCAGTACTTC.

This clonotype has just a few counts. The chain has TRBV20-1 and TRBJ2-5; TRBD2 agrees at 8 bases. V gave up 0 bases and J gave up 2 bases; unmatched junction bases: 5. The CDR3 is made up of 15 amino acids. CDR1 and CDR2 (germline): DFQATT, SNEGSKA (reference sequence). The chain's CDR3 is CSARDAAGAQETQYF. The CDR3 DNA sequence: TGCAGTGCTAGAGATGCAGCGGGGGCTCAAGAGACCCAGTACTTC.

At least ten counts were recorded for this clonotype. The chain has TRBV9 and TRBJ2-3; D gene ambiguous. Trimming took off 3 bases at V and 6 bases at J, with 8 bases between the two ends. This CDR3 contains 12 residues. In germline, CDR1 is SGDLS, CDR2 YYNGEE. The CDR3 nucleotides read TGTGCCAGCAGCGGTGGAATGGATACGCAGTATTTT. Translating gives CASSGGMDTQYF.

The chain is built from TRBV5-1 and TRBJ1-2; 8 bases map to TRBD1. The CDR3 is 14 amino acids. Looked up from germline, CDR1 is SGHRS and CDR2 is YFSETQ. With 4 bases clipped from V and 6 bases from J, the junction kept 8 bases outside the gene matches. This chain's CDR3 is CASSASQGADGYTF. DNA of the CDR3: TGCGCCAGCAGCGCTTCTCAGGGGGCGGATGGCTACACCTTC.

This clonotype was observed a few times. The J gene is TRBJ2-7, the V gene TRBV2; 8 nucleotides line up with TRBD1. The CDR3 extends over 14 amino acids. The J segment lost 5 bases and the V segment lost 3 bases, leaving 6 bases of the junction unmatched. Germline CDR1 reads SNHLY; CDR2 reads FYNNEI. CDR3 amino acids: CASSEQGAQDEQYV. The CDR3 DNA is TGTGCCAGCAGTGAGCAGGGGGCGCAGGACGAGCAGTACGTC.